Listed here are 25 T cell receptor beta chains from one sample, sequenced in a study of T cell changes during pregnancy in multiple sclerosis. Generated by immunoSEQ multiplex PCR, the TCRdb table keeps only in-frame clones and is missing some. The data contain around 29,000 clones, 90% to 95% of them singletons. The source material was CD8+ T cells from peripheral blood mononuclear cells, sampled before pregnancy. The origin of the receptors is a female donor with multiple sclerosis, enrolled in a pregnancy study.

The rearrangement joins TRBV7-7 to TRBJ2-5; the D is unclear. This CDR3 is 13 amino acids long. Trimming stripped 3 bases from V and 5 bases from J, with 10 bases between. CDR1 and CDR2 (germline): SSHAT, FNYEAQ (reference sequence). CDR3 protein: CASSFEVRETQYF. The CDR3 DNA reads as TGTGCCAGCAGCTTTGAGGTCCGGGAGACCCAGTACTTC.

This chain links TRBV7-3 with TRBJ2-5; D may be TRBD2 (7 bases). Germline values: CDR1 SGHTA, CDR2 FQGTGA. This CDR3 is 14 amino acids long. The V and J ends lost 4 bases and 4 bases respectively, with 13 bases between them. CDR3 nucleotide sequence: TGTGCCAGCAGCTCGGGGGGCGAGGGAGAGACCCAGTACTTC. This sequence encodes CASSSGGEGETQYF.

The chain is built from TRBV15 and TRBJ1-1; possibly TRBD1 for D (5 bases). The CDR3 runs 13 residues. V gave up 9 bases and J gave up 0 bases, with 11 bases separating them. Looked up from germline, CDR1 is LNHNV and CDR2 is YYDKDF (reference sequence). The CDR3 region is CATATGLNTEAFF. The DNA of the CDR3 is TGTGCCACAGCAACAGGCCTGAACACTGAAGCTTTCTTT.

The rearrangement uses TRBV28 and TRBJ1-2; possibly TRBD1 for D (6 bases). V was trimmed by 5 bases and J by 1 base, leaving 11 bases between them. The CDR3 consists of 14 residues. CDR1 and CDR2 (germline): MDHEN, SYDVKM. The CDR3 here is CASSPTDSNYGYTF. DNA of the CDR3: TGTGCCAGCAGTCCAACGGACAGTAACTATGGCTACACCTTC.

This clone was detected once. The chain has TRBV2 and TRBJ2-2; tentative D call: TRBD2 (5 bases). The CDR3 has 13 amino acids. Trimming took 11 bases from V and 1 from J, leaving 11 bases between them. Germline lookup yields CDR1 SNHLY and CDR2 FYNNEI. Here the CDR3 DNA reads TGTGCCGTCGGGGAATTGAACACCGGGGAGCTGTTTTTT. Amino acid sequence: CAVGELNTGELFF. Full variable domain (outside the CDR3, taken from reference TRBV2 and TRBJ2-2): EPEVTQTPSHQVTQMGQEVILRCVPISNHLYFYWYRQILGQKVEFLVSFYNNEISEKSEIFDDQFSVERPDGSNFTLKIRSTKLEDSAMYFCAVGELNTGELFFGEGSRLTVL.

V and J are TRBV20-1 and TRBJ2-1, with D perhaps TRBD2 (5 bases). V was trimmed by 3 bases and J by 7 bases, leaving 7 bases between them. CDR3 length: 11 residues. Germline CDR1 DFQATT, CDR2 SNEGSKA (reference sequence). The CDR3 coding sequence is TGCAGTGCTAGCCCGGGGAATGAGCAGTTCTTC. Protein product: CSASPGNEQFF.

CDR3 in amino acids: CASSSTLTSGRNNEQFF. CDR3 DNA: TGCGCCAGCAGCTCTACTTTAACTAGCGGGAGGAACAATGAGCAGTTCTTC. The chain joins TRBV5-1 to TRBJ2-1; TRBD2 matches at 12 bases. The CDR3 sequence is 17 residues long. The germline V gene encodes CDR1 SGHRS and CDR2 YFSETQ. J gave up 5 bases and V 3 bases, and 9 bases lay outside the gene matches.

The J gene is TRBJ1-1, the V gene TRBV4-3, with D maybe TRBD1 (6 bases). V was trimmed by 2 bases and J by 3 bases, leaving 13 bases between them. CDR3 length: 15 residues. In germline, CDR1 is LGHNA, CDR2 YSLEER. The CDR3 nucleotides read TGCGCCAGCAGCCAAAGAGGGGGTTCAGACACTGAAGCTTTCTTT. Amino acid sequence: CASSQRGGSDTEAFF.

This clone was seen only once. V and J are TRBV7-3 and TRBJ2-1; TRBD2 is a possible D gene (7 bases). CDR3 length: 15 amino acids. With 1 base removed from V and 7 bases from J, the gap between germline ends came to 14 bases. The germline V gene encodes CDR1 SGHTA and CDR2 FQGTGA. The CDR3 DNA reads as TGTGCCAGCAGCTTAAGTGCGGGGGCGGAAAATGAGCAGTTCTTC. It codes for CASSLSAGAENEQFF.

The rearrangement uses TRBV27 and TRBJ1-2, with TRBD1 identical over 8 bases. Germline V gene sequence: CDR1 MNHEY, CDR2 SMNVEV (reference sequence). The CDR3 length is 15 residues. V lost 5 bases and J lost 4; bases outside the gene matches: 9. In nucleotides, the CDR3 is TGTGCCAGCAGTCATAATGGACAGGGTGGCTATGGCTACACCTTC. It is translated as CASSHNGQGGYGYTF.

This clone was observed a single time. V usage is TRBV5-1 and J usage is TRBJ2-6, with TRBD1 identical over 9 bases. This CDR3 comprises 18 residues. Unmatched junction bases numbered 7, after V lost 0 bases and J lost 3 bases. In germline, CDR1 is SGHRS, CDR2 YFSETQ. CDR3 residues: CASSLDLQGASGANVLTF. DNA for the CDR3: TGCGCCAGCAGCTTGGATTTACAGGGGGCTAGTGGGGCCAACGTCCTGACTTTC.

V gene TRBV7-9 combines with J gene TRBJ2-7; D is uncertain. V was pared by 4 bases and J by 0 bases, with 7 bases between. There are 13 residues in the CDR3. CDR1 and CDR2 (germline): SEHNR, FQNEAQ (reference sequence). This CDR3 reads CASSYTSSYEQYF. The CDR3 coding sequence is TGTGCCAGCAGCTACACGTCCTCCTACGAGCAGTACTTC. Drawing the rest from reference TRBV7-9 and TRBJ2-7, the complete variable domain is DTGVSQNPRHKITKRGQNVTFRCDPISEHNRLYWYRQTLGQGPEFLTYFQNEAQLEKSRLLSDRFSAERPKGSFSTLEIQRTEQGDSAMYLCASSYTSSYEQYFGPGTRLTVT.

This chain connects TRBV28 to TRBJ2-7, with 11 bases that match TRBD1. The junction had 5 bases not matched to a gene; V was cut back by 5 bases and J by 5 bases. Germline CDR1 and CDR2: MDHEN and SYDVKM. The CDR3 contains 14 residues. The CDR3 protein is CASSVDRGRDEQYF. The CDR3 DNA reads TGTGCCAGCAGTGTGGACAGGGGGCGCGACGAGCAGTACTTC.

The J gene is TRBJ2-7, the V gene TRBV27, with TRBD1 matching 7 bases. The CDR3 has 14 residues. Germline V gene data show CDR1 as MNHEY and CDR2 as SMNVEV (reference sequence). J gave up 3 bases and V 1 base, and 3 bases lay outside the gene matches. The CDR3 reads CASSLYPGGYEQYF. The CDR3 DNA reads TGTGCCAGCAGTTTATATCCAGGGGGCTACGAGCAGTACTTC.

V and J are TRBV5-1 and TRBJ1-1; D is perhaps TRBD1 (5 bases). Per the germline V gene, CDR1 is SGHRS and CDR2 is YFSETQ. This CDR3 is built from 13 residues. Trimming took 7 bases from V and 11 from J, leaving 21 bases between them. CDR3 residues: CASSPAVGRSAFF. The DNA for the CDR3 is TGCGCCAGCTCCCCTGCAGTGGGGCGATCGGCTTTCTTT.

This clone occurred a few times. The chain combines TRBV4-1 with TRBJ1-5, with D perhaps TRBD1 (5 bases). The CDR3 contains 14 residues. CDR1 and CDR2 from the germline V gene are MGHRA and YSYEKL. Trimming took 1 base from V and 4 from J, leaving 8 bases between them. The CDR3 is CASSQVQVNQPQHF. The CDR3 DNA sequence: TGCGCCAGCAGCCAAGTACAGGTTAATCAGCCCCAGCATTTT.

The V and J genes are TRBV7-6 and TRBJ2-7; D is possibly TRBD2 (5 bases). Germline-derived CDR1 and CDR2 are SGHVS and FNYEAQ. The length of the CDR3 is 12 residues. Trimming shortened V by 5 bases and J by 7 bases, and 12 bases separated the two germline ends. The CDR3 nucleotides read TGTGCCAGCAGCCCGAGGTCGGGGGAGCAGTACTTC. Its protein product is CASSPRSGEQYF.

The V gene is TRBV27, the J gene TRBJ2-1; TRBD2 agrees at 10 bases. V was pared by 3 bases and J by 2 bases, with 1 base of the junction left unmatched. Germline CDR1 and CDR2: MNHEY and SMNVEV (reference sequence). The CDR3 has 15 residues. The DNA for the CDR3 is TGTGCCAGCAGTTTTGGGACTAGCGCCTACAATGAGCAGTTCTTC. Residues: CASSFGTSAYNEQFF.

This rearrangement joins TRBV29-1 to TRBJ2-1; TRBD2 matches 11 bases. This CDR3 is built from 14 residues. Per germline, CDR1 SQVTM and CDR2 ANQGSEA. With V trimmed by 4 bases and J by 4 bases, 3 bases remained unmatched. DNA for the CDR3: TGCAGCGTTGGTGGGACTAGCGGTTACAATGAGCAGTTCTTC. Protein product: CSVGGTSGYNEQFF.

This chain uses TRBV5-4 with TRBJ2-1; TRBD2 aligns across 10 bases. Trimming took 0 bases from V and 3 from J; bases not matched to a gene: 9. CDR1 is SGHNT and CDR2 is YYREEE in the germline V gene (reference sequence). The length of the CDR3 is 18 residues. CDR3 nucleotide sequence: TGTGCCAGCAGCTTGGAGGGGCACGGACTAGCGGACTACAATGAGCAGTTCTTC. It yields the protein CASSLEGHGLADYNEQFF.

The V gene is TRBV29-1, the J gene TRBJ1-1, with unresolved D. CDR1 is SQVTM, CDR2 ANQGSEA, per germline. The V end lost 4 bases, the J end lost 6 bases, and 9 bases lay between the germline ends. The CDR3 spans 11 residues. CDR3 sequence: CSVAGGSEAFF. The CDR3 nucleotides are TGCAGCGTTGCCGGAGGGTCTGAAGCTTTCTTT.

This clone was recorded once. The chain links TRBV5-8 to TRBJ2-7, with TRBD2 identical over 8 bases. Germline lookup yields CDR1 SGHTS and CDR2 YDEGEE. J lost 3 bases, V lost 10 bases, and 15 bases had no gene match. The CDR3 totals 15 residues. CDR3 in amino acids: CAGRSSGTPFYEQYF. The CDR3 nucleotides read TGTGCCGGCCGGAGTAGCGGGACCCCTTTCTACGAGCAGTACTTC.

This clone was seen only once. This chain's CDR3 is CASSQGGALAEAFF. CDR3 coding DNA: TGTGCCAGCAGTCAAGGAGGCGCGTTAGCTGAAGCTTTCTTT. The V call is TRBV6-5, the J call TRBJ1-1; D remains unclear. Trimming took off 5 bases at V and 6 bases at J, with 16 bases between the two ends. The CDR3 loop spans 14 amino acids. The V gene's germline CDR1 is MNHEY and CDR2 SVGAGI.

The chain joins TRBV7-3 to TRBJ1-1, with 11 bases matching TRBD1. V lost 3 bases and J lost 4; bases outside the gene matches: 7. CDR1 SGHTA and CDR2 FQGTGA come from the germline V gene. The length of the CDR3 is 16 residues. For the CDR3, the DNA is TGTGCCAGCAGCTTGATCGCCGGGACAGGGGGCACTGAAGCTTTCTTT. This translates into CASSLIAGTGGTEAFF.

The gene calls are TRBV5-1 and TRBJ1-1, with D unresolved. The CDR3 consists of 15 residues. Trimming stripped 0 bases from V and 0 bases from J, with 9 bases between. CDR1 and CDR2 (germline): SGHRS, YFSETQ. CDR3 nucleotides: TGCGCCAGCAGCTTGGTAACAGACATGAACACTGAAGCTTTCTTT. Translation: CASSLVTDMNTEAFF.